This T cell receptor (beta chain) was captured in a study of T cells expressing NK-cell markers. Background on the study: It was sorted CD3+CD56-NKG2C+, CD3+CD56+NKG2C- and CD3+CD56+NKG2C+ T cells that provided the TCR beta repertoires.

Germline CDR1 SGHTA, CDR2 FQGNSA. The CDR3 is 15 amino acids. As for this clonotype: Antigen: not known.

TCRdb reprocessed the 5' RACE reads, with one entry per CDR3 protein and no DNA. The sample's table shows about 260,000 distinct CDR3 sequences. Study-wide findings and caveats: The CD3+CD56-NKG2C+ fraction of four donors was likewise dominated by these clonotypes.

The source of this sequence is a woman between 18 and 69 years old in good health. Sequencing input: blood T cells: a sorted CD56 or NKG2C T cell subset, CD4+ or CD8+ T cells, or bulk PBMC T cells (not recorded which). V usage is TRBV7-2 and J usage is TRBJ2-3; absent DNA, TCRdb's TRBD1 call cannot be checked. The CDR3 region is CASSLAVRDADTQYF.